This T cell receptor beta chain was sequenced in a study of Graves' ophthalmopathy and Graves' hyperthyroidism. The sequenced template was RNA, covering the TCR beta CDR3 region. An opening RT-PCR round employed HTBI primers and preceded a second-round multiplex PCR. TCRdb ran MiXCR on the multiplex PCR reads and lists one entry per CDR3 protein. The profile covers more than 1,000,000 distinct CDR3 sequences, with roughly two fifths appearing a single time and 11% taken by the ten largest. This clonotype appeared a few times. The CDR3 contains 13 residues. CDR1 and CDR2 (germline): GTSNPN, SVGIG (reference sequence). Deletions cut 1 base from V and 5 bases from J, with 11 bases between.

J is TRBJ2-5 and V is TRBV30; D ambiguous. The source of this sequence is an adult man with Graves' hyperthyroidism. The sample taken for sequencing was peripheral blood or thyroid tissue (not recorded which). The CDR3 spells CAWSGLGIETQYF. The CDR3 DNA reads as TGTGCCTGGAGTGGTCTGGGGATCGAGACCCAGTACTTC.